The clone carrying this TCR beta chain was seen at least ten times. What it binds is unknown. This sample is drawn from a study of T cells in Graves' hyperthyroidism and ophthalmopathy. Study overall: Peripheral blood collection took place at initial diagnosis, before any treatment. Points from the study as a whole: In validation, the model predicted ophthalmopathy. These predictions came a median roughly seven months before onset. Separation of ophthalmopathy from stable hyperthyroidism was achieved by a 13 V-J model.

Template material for amplifying TCR beta CDR3 regions consisted of RNA transcripts. Initially, a first-round RT-PCR of the TCR CDR3 employed the HTBI primer set. TCRdb called the multiplex PCR reads again in MiXCR, with one record for every CDR3 protein. The sample shows approximately 260,000 distinct CDR3 sequences, around 15% of them seen only once. Sequences were obtained from blood. The clonotype originates from a woman aged 45 to 65 with Graves' hyperthyroidism that later progressed to Graves' ophthalmopathy.

CDR3 sequence reads: CSAFTTGQETQYF. The CDR3 nucleotides are TGCAGTGCTTTTACGACGGGTCAAGAGACCCAGTACTTC. The chain uses TRBV20-1 and TRBJ2-5; no definite D call. Germline V gene lookup returns CDR1 DFQATT and CDR2 SNEGSKA (reference sequence). Trimming pared 5 bases from V and 2 bases from J, leaving 12 bases between. The CDR3 consists of 13 residues.